This is a list of T cell receptor beta chains from one sample in a study of molecular identifiers for immune sequencing clone quantification. TCRdb re-called the PCR reads through MiXCR, storing one row per CDR3 protein. The profile covers about 500,000 distinct CDR3 sequences, with about 26% appearing a single time and 0.76% taken by the ten largest. Sequencing was done on a sample of naive CD8+ T cells from blood, with Jurkat cell RNA spiked in. These receptors were obtained from a human donor in good health. Some libraries in this study had Jurkat cell RNA spiked in. The CDR3 runs from the conserved cysteine through the conserved F or W. Fields, in order: V gene, CDR3 protein.

>TRBV5-5
CASSWRGGGQETQYF
>TRBV7-3
CASRPGEQYF
>TRBV6-5
CASSPAKSSYEQYF
>TRBV19
CASSTPDRGGEKLFF
>TRBV19
CASSSGVVPSQQETQYF
>TRBV27
CASTLSLDGNEQFF
>TRBV7-9
CASSLLGARDTGELFF
>TRBV14
CACSQDRGQGIEQETQYF
>TRBV29-1
CSVEDGDGYTF
>TRBV6-2/TRBV6-3
CASSSRTWRNEQYF
>TRBV12-3/TRBV12-4
CASSSSSLRGSGGQKTGELFF
>TRBV4-3
CASSQDSRSPSSYEQYF
>TRBV7-6
CASSPGEKLFF
>TRBV7-6
CASSPPEVGIPGELFF
>TRBV28
CASSDGEQGALFGETQYF
>TRBV4-1
CASSQAHGYPTDTQYF
>TRBV12-3/TRBV12-4
CASSTTSGRGRDNEQFF
>TRBV7-9
CASSFELSYEQYF
>TRBV7-9
CASRRASQETQYF
>TRBV20-1
CSAKLGEQYF
>TRBV28
CASSSLPPGTGRAYEQYF
>TRBV7-9
CASSLPDLSFYGYTF
>TRBV4-3
CASSQDLASGQVNTEAFF
>TRBV20-1
CSASDGRGTEAFF
>TRBV28
CASSSGTVYNEQFF
>TRBV12-3/TRBV12-4
CASSLSGRGSYNEQFF
>TRBV11-2
CASSPEQGLETQYF
>TRBV28
CASSFPVIQPYNEQFF
>TRBV5-4
CASSLEAGTRGYTF
>TRBV6-2/TRBV6-3
CASSQLGGYTDTQYF
>TRBV12-3/TRBV12-4
CASSLDGLRGNTEASF
>TRBV20-1
CSASIRDRWQAYGYTF
>TRBV20-1
CSARDSTGGSTDTQYF
>TRBV6-5
CASSISVRAPYEQYF
>TRBV28
CASSLRLAGVGETQYF
>TRBV7-6
CASSYRGRGTGELFF
>TRBV24-1
CATNYRNRNTEAFF
>TRBV19
CASSIISGAHEQYF
>TRBV14
CASSQDYITQANEKLFF
>TRBV4-3
CASSQGRADCGYTF
>TRBV2
CASSEGRISYEQYF